Below, 26 T cell receptor beta chains from the same sample are listed, as sequenced in a study of shared clonotypes between healthy human individuals. Method: immunoSEQ multiplex PCR; TCRdb's copy keeps in-frame clones and lacks some. Of fewer than 3 million clones listed, under 95% were seen once; the top ten hold 0.3% to 0.4%. Sequences were obtained from naive CD4+ T cells from PBMCs. This sample's subset: CD45RA+ positively selected. These receptors all stem from a man between 18 and 29 years old in good health. Some clones in this sample may be carry-over from other donors' samples.

V and J are TRBV11-2 and TRBJ2-2; 15 bases agree with TRBD2. The junction had 3 bases not matched to a gene; V was cut back by 4 bases and J by 6 bases. The CDR3 sequence is 16 residues long. Germline CDR1 is SGHAT and CDR2 is FQNNGV. This CDR3 reads CASSSGLAGGPGELFF. DNA for the CDR3: TGTGCCAGCAGCTCGGGACTAGCGGGAGGACCCGGGGAGCTGTTTTTT.

This chain uses TRBV18 with TRBJ2-7, with D perhaps assigned TRBD1 or TRBD2 (5 bases each). Looked up from germline, CDR1 is KGHSH and CDR2 is LQKENI. The V and J ends lost 6 bases and 4 bases respectively, with 16 bases between them. This CDR3 is 14 amino acids long. The CDR3 reads CASSSASGRYEQYF. The CDR3 region has the DNA TGTGCCAGCTCTTCCGCCTCGGGGCGATACGAGCAGTACTTC.

The chain is built from TRBV25-1 and TRBJ2-3; the D is unclear. The CDR3 loop spans 12 amino acids. Trimming left V 0 bases short and J 6 bases short, with 4 bases between. In germline, CDR1 is MGHDK, CDR2 SYGVNS. The CDR3 reads CASSEYLDTQYF. The DNA for the CDR3 is TGTGCCAGCAGTGAATATTTGGATACGCAGTATTTT.

This rearrangement joins TRBV5-1 to TRBJ2-1; TRBD1 matches at 10 bases. Per germline, CDR1 SGHRS and CDR2 YFSETQ. J gave up 2 bases and V 4 bases, and 9 bases lay outside the gene matches. This CDR3 has 17 residues. DNA of the CDR3: TGCGCCAGCAGCGCAACCGGGACAGGGGTTCCCTACAATGAGCAGTTCTTC. It specifies CASSATGTGVPYNEQFF.

The chain employs TRBV10-3 and TRBJ1-4; perhaps TRBD1 as D (5 bases). Trimming left V 2 bases short and J 4 bases short, with 11 bases between. This CDR3 region has 15 residues. Germline V gene data show CDR1 as ENHRY and CDR2 as SYGVKD. The CDR3, as DNA: TGTGCCATCAGTGAGAGCCGGGGGAATAATGAAAAACTGTTTTTT. Translated, it gives CAISESRGNNEKLFF.

The chain carries TRBV7-9 and TRBJ1-5; 9 bases are a match to TRBD1. The CDR3 loop spans 14 amino acids. Looked up from germline, CDR1 is SEHNR and CDR2 is FQNEAQ (reference sequence). V lost 9 bases, J lost 5 bases, and 8 bases stayed unmatched. The CDR3 DNA reads TGTGCCAGTTCGGACAGGGGAGGGGATCAGCCCCAGCATTTT. It specifies CASSDRGGDQPQHF. The full variable domain, completed using reference TRBV7-9 and TRBJ1-5, is DTGVSQNPRHKITKRGQNVTFRCDPISEHNRLYWYRQTLGQGPEFLTYFQNEAQLEKSRLLSDRFSAERPKGSFSTLEIQRTEQGDSAMYLCASSDRGGDQPQHFGDGTRLSIL.

This clone was seen once. The chain uses TRBV11-2 and TRBJ2-7; TRBD1 aligns across 7 bases. Germline-derived CDR1 and CDR2 are SGHAT and FQNNGV. J lost 7 bases, V lost 0 bases, and 3 bases had no gene match. This CDR3 region has 13 residues. The chain's CDR3 is CASSLEQGVEQYF. CDR3 DNA: TGTGCCAGCAGCTTAGAGCAGGGGGTAGAGCAGTACTTC.

The chain carries TRBV5-1 and TRBJ2-5, with 8 nucleotides matching TRBD2. The V and J ends lost 5 bases and 4 bases, in that order; junction bases with no gene match: 10. The length of the CDR3 is 15 residues. From germline, CDR1 is SGHRS and CDR2 YFSETQ. The CDR3 bases are TGCGCCAGCAGTGCTGTTGCGGGAGGAGGAGAGACCCAGTACTTC. It yields the protein CASSAVAGGGETQYF.

In its sample, this clone was seen once. The chain has TRBV4-3 and TRBJ2-7, with unresolved D. Germline lookup yields CDR1 LGHNA and CDR2 YSLEER. V lost 0 bases, J lost 4 bases, and 13 bases lay in between. This CDR3 is built from 15 residues. CDR3 nucleotides: TGCGCCAGCAGCCAAGAGCAGGCATCTTGGTACGAGCAGTACTTC. As protein: CASSQEQASWYEQYF.

The chain uses TRBV5-1 and TRBJ1-5; no definite D call. The CDR3 contains 13 residues. Per germline, CDR1 SGHRS and CDR2 YFSETQ. Trimming pared 2 bases from V and 6 bases from J, leaving 9 bases between. The CDR3 DNA reads as TGCGCCAGCAGCTTTAACGGAGGTCAGCCCCAGCATTTT. Translation gives CASSFNGGQPQHF.

This chain connects TRBV5-1 to TRBJ1-4; TRBD1 agrees at 7 bases. The germline gives CDR1 SGHRS, CDR2 YFSETQ. This CDR3 has 15 residues. V shed 3 bases and J 5 bases; nucleotides not matched to a gene: 7. CDR3 sequence (DNA): TGCGCCAGCAGCTCGGCCGGGACAGAAAATGAAAAACTGTTTTTT. It specifies CASSSAGTENEKLFF.

V is TRBV7-2 and J is TRBJ2-1, with D possibly TRBD2 on 5 matching bases. Deletions cut 1 base from V and 13 bases from J, with 14 bases between. The V gene's germline CDR1 is SGHTA and CDR2 FQGNSA. The CDR3 sequence is 13 residues long. Here the CDR3 reads CASSLGIRDSQFF. DNA for the CDR3: TGTGCCAGCAGCTTAGGGATCCGGGATTCCCAGTTCTTC.

The rearrangement joins TRBV5-5 to TRBJ1-1; D is uncertain. CDR1 and CDR2 from the germline V gene are SGHKS and YYEKEE (reference sequence). There are 13 residues in the CDR3. V lost 1 base, J lost 3 bases, and 7 bases lay in between. CDR3 amino acids: CASSLYVYTEAFF. The DNA for the CDR3 is TGTGCCAGCAGCTTGTACGTCTACACTGAAGCTTTCTTT.

V and J are TRBV5-1 and TRBJ2-1, with D possibly called TRBD1 or TRBD2 (6 bases each). In germline, CDR1 is SGHRS, CDR2 YFSETQ. With 0 bases removed from V and 6 bases from J, the gap between germline ends came to 16 bases. The CDR3 runs 16 residues. CDR3 DNA: TGCGCCAGCAGCTTGGCCCCCGGGGGCGCGGGCAATGAGCAGTTCTTC. It codes for CASSLAPGGAGNEQFF.

The rearrangement joins TRBV25-1 to TRBJ2-5, with D perhaps matching TRBD1 or TRBD2 (6 bases each). V shed 4 bases and J shed 3 bases, with 15 bases lying between them. The CDR3 consists of 15 residues. The germline V gene has CDR1 MGHDK and CDR2 SYGVNS. The DNA of the CDR3 is TGTGCCAGCAGTGCCTACCGGGGGCTCAAAGAGACCCAGTACTTC. Protein: CASSAYRGLKETQYF.

The chain uses TRBV7-3 and TRBJ2-1, with 7 bases fitting TRBD1. The germline V gene encodes CDR1 SGHTA and CDR2 FQGTGA. The CDR3 has 15 residues. V shed 5 bases and J 6 bases; nucleotides not matched to a gene: 10. The CDR3 bases are TGTGCCAGCAGCAGCGCCGGGACAGCTATCAATGAGCAGTTCTTC. It encodes CASSSAGTAINEQFF. Full variable domain (missing parts from reference TRBV7-3 and TRBJ2-1): GAGVSQTPSNKVTEKGKYVELRCDPISGHTALYWYRQSLGQGPEFLIYFQGTGAADDSGLPNDRFFAVRPEGSVSTLKIQRTERGDSAVYLCASSSAGTAINEQFFGPGTRLTVL.

The CDR3 spells CAISDPTRQRYYEQYF. The CDR3 coding sequence is TGTGCCATCAGTGACCCGACCCGACAGCGATACTACGAGCAGTACTTC. V gene TRBV10-3 combines with J gene TRBJ2-7, with a weak D call TRBD1 (5 bases). Trimming left V 3 bases short and J 3 bases short, with 18 bases between. Germline V gene sequence: CDR1 ENHRY, CDR2 SYGVKD. This CDR3 comprises 16 residues.

The chain has TRBV5-1 and TRBJ2-3, with D uncertain. The CDR3 sequence is 14 residues long. V was pared by 0 bases and J by 5 bases, with 10 bases between. Germline lookup yields CDR1 SGHRS and CDR2 YFSETQ. In DNA form, the CDR3 reads TGCGCCAGCAGCTTGGCCCCCCCGGAAGATACGCAGTATTTT. Protein product: CASSLAPPEDTQYF.

The chain has TRBV5-5 and TRBJ2-1, with D uncertain. The germline V gene encodes CDR1 SGHKS and CDR2 YYEKEE (reference sequence). V was cut by 6 bases and J by 8 bases, with 24 bases left in between. The CDR3 loop spans 16 amino acids. CDR3 sequence: CASTRQRASRSYEQFF. The DNA of the CDR3 is TGTGCCAGCACCCGTCAACGGGCAAGCAGGTCCTATGAGCAGTTCTTC. The complete variable domain, with remaining parts taken from reference TRBV5-5 and TRBJ2-1, reads DAGVTQSPTHLIKTRGQQVTLRCSPISGHKSVSWYQQVLGQGPQFIFQYYEKEERGRGNFPDRFSARQFPNYSSELNVNALLLGDSALYLCASTRQRASRSYEQFFGPGTRLTVL.

Points on this clone: This sample includes further DNA sequences coding for the same CDR3. The chain is built from TRBV19 and TRBJ1-5; 7 bases map to TRBD1. The CDR3 contains 13 residues. Germline values: CDR1 LNHDA, CDR2 SQIVND (reference sequence). V lost 6 bases and J lost 1; bases outside the gene matches: 0. CDR3 bases: TGTGCCAGTAGGACAGGGAGCAATCAGCCCCAGCATTTT. Translation gives CASRTGSNQPQHF.

This chain connects TRBV5-4 to TRBJ1-5; D unresolved. V was trimmed by 2 bases and J by 6 bases, leaving 9 bases between them. Germline V gene lookup returns CDR1 SGHNT and CDR2 YYREEE (reference sequence). This CDR3 contains 13 residues. The CDR3 sequence is CASSLEGSQPQHF. CDR3 nucleotides: TGTGCCAGCAGCTTAGAAGGAAGTCAGCCCCAGCATTTT.

The V and J genes are TRBV11-2 and TRBJ2-2; D call uncertain. V lost 1 base and J 7 bases, leaving 19 bases between the germline ends. The germline CDR1 and CDR2 sequences are SGHAT and FQNNGV. The CDR3 runs to 17 residues. The DNA for the CDR3 is TGTGCCAGCAGCTTAGGGGCTGGACGGCGAGCTGGCGGGGAGCTGTTTTTT. It yields the protein CASSLGAGRRAGGELFF.

The chain is built from TRBV19 and TRBJ1-5; TRBD1 might be the D (5 bases). Germline-derived CDR1 and CDR2 are LNHDA and SQIVND (reference sequence). Trimming left V 7 bases short and J 2 bases short, with 9 bases between. The length of the CDR3 is 13 residues. CDR3 in DNA: TGTGCCAGTAATGGCAGGGGCAATCAGCCCCAGCATTTT. This gives the protein CASNGRGNQPQHF.

V gene TRBV6-5 combines with J gene TRBJ2-1; D uncertain. This CDR3 spans 14 amino acids. Trimming took off 4 bases at V and 4 bases at J, with 11 bases between the two ends. The V gene's germline CDR1 is MNHEY and CDR2 SVGAGI. CDR3 in amino acids: CASSFSTTYNEQFF. The CDR3 nucleotides are TGTGCCAGCAGTTTCTCGACCACGTACAATGAGCAGTTCTTC.

V and J are TRBV7-9 and TRBJ1-4; the match to TRBD1 covers 8 bases. Germline values: CDR1 SEHNR, CDR2 FQNEAQ (reference sequence). The CDR3 loop spans 17 amino acids. Trimming at V came to 5 bases and at J to 7 bases, leaving 15 bases not matched to a gene. Here the CDR3 DNA reads TGTGCCAGCAGCCCAGCATTCCCCACAGGGGGGATTGAAAAACTGTTTTTT. The encoded protein is CASSPAFPTGGIEKLFF.

To note about this clone: At the DNA level, this CDR3 is encoded by other sequences in the same sample as well. DNA of the CDR3: TGTGCCAGCAGTTACTCTTCCGGGGATCAGCCCCAGCATTTT. Residues: CASSYSSGDQPQHF. The chain uses TRBV6-6 and TRBJ1-5, with D unresolved. V was pared by 0 bases and J by 5 bases, with 8 bases between. Germline loops: CDR1 MNHNY, CDR2 SVGAGI (reference sequence). The CDR3 spans 14 residues.